This TCR beta chain was captured in a study of T cells in Graves' hyperthyroidism and ophthalmopathy. The CDR3 consists of 13 residues. Germline CDR1 reads DFQATT; CDR2 reads SNEGSKA (reference sequence). Study-wide results and caveats: Ophthalmopathy and stable hyperthyroidism were told apart by a 13 V-J model. In blood, most of the thyroid clonotypes expanded above 0.001 were also present.

Authors of the study amplified TCR beta CDR3 regions from RNA transcripts. The TCR CDR3 was amplified in a first-round RT-PCR using the HTBI primer set. TCRdb ran MiXCR on the multiplex PCR reads and lists one entry per CDR3 protein. The sample lists under 350,000 distinct CDR3 sequences; 18% were seen once. This clonotype was picked up one time. Antigen: not known. Recently diagnosed hyperthyroidism of less than 2 months' duration affected patients aged 18 to 65. Used for diagnoses were clinical symptoms, serum thyroxine and TRAb, thyroid ultrasound and orbital computed tomography. This rearrangement joins TRBV20-1 to TRBJ2-2, with D possibly being TRBD2 (6 bases). The TCR originated in a woman aged 50 to 65 with Graves' hyperthyroidism. The material sequenced was blood. The CDR3 DNA follows: TGCACTGCCAGGAGGGACGGCACCGGGGAGCTGTTTTTT. Protein product: CTARRDGTGELFF.